The subject of this entry is one T cell receptor (beta chain). Antigen unknown. These data belong to a study of shared clonotypes between healthy human individuals. TCRdb's copy holds only in-frame clones and misses some; the assay was immunoSEQ multiplex PCR. Among millions of clones listed, roughly 91% were seen once. Study-wide results and caveats: Deeper or shallower sequencing was expected to change how clonotypes are shared among donors. Around 5% was the fraction of naive CD4 clonotypes found shared across a few donors. Estimated richness was generally greater in naive than memory subsets.

Only CD45RO-negative cells positively selected for CCR7 counted as naive CD8 cells, so terminally differentiated effector memory CD45RA+ cells were excluded. The donors were adults (healthy and HIV-negative) with no recent acute infections or vaccinations. CDR1 is SGHDN, CDR2 FVKESK, per germline. V lost 6 bases and J lost 5, with 14 bases in between. This CDR3 comprises 13 residues. This chain uses TRBV14 with TRBJ2-7; perhaps TRBD1 as D (5 bases). Sequences were obtained from naive CD8+ T cells from PBMCs. This TCR derives from a man aged 18 to 30 in good health. Some clones in this sample may be carry-over from other donors' samples. In DNA form, the CDR3 reads TGTGCCAGCAGTCGAATTAGGGGCAACGAGCAGTACTTC. It codes for CASSRIRGNEQYF.